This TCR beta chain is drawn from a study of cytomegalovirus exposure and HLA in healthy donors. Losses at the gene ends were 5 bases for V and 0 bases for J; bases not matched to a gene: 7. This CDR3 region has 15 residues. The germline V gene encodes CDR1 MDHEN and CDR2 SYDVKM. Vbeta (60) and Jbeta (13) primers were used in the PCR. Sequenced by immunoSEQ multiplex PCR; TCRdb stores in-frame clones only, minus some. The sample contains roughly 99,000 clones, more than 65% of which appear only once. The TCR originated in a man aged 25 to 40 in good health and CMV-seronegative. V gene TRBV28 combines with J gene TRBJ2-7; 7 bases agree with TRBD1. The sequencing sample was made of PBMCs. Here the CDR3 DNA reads TGTGCCAGCAGTCCTCCGGACAGGCCCTCCTACGAGCAGTACTTC. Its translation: CASSPPDRPSYEQYF.